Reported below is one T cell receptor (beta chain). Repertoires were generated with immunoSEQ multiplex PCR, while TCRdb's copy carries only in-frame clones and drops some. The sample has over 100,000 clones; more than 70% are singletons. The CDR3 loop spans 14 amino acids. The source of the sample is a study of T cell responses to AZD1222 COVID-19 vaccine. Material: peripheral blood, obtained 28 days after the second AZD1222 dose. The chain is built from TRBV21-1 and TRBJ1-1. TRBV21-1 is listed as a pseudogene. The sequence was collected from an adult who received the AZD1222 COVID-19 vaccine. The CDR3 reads CASSKWGRNTEAFF. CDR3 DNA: TGTGCCAGCAGCAAATGGGGGAGAAACACTGAAGCTTTCTTT.